The T cell receptor (beta chain) under discussion was sequenced for a study of OX40 agonist ivuxolimab in advanced cancers. The method was immunoSEQ multiplex PCR; TCRdb's version includes in-frame clones alone and lacks a portion of them. The sample shows tens of thousands of clones, roughly nine tenths of them seen only once. The length of the CDR3 is 17 residues. V shed 0 bases and J shed 0 bases, with 14 bases lying between them. Germline V gene sequence: CDR1 LGHNA, CDR2 YSLEER. Specimen: CD4+ or CD8+ T cells sorted from blood, collected in a trial of the OX40 agonist ivuxolimab. The chain combines TRBV4-3 with TRBJ1-1, with D possibly TRBD1 on 5 matching bases. The clonotype originates from an adult with an advanced solid tumor such as melanoma, head and neck, liver or kidney cancer. The CDR3 loop is CASSQDIDRYMNTEAFF. CDR3 bases: TGCGCCAGCAGCCAAGATATTGACAGATACATGAACACTGAAGCTTTCTTT.